The entry that follows covers one T cell receptor (beta chain) sequence. The repertoire was sequenced with immunoSEQ multiplex PCR; TCRdb's copy has only in-frame clones and lacks some. The sample records around 30,000 clones, 94% being singletons. The CDR3 loop spans 15 amino acids. Trimming removed 4 bases at V and 2 bases at J, with 12 bases between. CDR1 is LGHNA, CDR2 YSLEER, per germline. The source of the sample is a study of control samples from healthy donors and cancer patients. This chain joins TRBV4-3 and TRBJ1-3; tentatively, D is TRBD1 (6 bases). This clonotype was sampled from a man aged 55 to 69 in good health. Sequencing was done on a sample of blood. CDR3: CASSRGGVTGNTIYF. The CDR3 DNA reads TGCGCCAGCAGCCGGGGGGGCGTAACTGGAAACACCATATATTTT.